The 2 T cell receptor beta chains in this list originate from one sample, sequenced in a study of post-analysis software for immune sequencing data. Study-wide points: Among about 5 TRBV segments more frequent in patients than controls were TRBV5-6, TRBV5-1 and TRBV20-1.

Their antigens are not known. Included in the TCR beta cDNA libraries were unique molecular identifiers. TCRdb re-called the PCR reads with MiXCR, one entry per CDR3 protein. The data hold hundreds of thousands of distinct CDR3 sequences, with 55% to 60% observed a single time. The sample was blood. The receptors were sampled from a girl aged 2-10 years with multiple sclerosis.

This rearrangement joins TRBV6-6 to TRBJ1-4; tentative D call: TRBD1 (5 bases). V was pared by 0 bases and J by 10 bases, with 9 bases between. Germline CDR1 reads MNHNY; CDR2 reads SVGAGI (reference sequence). The CDR3 length is 13 residues. The CDR3 loop is CASSYSYTGKLFF. CDR3 coding DNA: TGTGCCAGCAGTTACTCGTATACAGGAAAACTGTTTTTT.

The chain recombines TRBV7-9 with TRBJ2-7; D tentatively fits TRBD1 or TRBD2 (5 bases each). This CDR3 is built from 15 residues. Germline V gene lookup returns CDR1 SEHNR and CDR2 FQNEAQ (reference sequence). Trimming removed 5 bases from V and 0 bases from J, with 14 bases in between. The CDR3 nucleotides are TGTGCCAGCAGCCCCTGGGACCTAACCTCCTACGAGCAGTACTTC. Its protein product is CASSPWDLTSYEQYF.